This T cell receptor (beta chain) is drawn from a study of OX40 agonist ivuxolimab in advanced cancers. The overall study: Every 2 weeks, ivuxolimab was infused into the patients intravenously at between 0.01 and 10 mg/kg. Prior therapy, whether anti-PD-1, anti-PD-L1 or anti-CTLA-4, was allowed, and roughly 40% had some.

Blood got drawn at baseline, again on cycle 4 day 1, and then on cycle 7 day 1. Sequencing used immunoSEQ multiplex PCR; TCRdb keeps in-frame clones, though not all of them. The sample contains around 66,000 clones, roughly 84% of which appear only once. V was cut by 0 bases and J by 3 bases, with 9 bases left in between. The CDR3 is 14 amino acids. CDR1 and CDR2 (germline): LGHNT, FRNRAP. V gene TRBV12-5 combines with J gene TRBJ2-7; D not resolved. This specimen was CD4+ or CD8+ T cells sorted from blood, taken in a trial of the OX40 agonist ivuxolimab. The sequence came from an adult with an advanced solid tumor such as melanoma, head and neck, liver or kidney cancer. CDR3 sequence: CASGLVPDGYEQYF. In nucleotides, the CDR3 is TGTGCTAGTGGTTTGGTACCGGACGGCTACGAGCAGTACTTC.